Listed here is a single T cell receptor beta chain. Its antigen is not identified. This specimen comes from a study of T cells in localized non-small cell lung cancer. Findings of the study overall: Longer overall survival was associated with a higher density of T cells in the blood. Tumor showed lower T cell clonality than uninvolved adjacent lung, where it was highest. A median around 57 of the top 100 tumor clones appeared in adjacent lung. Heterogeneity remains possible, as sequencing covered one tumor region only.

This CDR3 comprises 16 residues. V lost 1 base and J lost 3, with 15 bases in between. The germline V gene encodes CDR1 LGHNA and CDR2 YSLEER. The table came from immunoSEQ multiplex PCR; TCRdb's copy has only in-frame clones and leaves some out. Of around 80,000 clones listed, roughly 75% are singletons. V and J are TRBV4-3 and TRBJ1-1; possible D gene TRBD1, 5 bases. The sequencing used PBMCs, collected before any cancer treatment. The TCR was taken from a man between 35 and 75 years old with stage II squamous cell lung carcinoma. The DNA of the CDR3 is TGCGCCAGCAGCCAAGGTCGTTCGGGGCCGTACACTGAAGCTTTCTTT. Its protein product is CASSQGRSGPYTEAFF.